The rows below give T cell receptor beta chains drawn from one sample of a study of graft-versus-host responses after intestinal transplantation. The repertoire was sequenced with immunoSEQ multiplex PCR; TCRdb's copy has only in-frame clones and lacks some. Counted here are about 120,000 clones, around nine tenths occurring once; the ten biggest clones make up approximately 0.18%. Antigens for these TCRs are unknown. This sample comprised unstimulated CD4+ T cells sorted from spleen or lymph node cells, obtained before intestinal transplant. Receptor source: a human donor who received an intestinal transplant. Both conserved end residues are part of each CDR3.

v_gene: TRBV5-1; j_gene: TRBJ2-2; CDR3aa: CASSPATGEAGGPSGELFF
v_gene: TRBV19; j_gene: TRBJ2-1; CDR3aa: CASSKGQGVERNEQFF
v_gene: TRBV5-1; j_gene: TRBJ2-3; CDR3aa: CASSLGLAGAWSTQYF
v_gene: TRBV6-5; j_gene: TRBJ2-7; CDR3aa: CASSSVRGGSYEQYF
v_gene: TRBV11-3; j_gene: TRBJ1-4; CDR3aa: CARVPRHATNEKLFF
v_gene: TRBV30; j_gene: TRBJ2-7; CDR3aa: CASGQGDEQYF
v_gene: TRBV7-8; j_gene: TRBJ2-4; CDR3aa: CASSLVGPRQGARNIQYF
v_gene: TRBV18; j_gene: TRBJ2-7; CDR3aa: CASSPLPAGSLYEQYF
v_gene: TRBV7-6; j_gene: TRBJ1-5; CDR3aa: CASSADRNQPQHF
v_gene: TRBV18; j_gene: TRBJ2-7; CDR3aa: CASSRWTDSYEQYF
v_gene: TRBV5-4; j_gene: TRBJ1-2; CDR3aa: CASSVQGVSYGYTF
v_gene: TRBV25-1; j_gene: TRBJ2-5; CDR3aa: CASSGGGLAGFKETQYF
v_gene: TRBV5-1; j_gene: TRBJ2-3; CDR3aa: CASSSRLNLDTQYF
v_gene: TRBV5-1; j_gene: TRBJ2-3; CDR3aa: CASSLEGKSGRASTDTQYF
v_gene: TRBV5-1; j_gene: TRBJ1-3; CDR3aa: CASSLAPVSGNTIYF
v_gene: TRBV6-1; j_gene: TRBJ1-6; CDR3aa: CASSDASPSSLHF
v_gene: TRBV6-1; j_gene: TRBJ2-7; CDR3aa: CASSVEVSYEQYF
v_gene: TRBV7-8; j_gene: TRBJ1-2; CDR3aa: CASSLAVNYGYTF
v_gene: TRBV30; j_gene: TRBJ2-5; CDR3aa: CAWKSRVVETQYF
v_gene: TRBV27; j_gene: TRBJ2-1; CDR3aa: CASSPWDRYNEQFF
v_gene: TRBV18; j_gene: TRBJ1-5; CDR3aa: CASSSTRTDFYSNQPQHF
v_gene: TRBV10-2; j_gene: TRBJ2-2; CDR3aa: CASIRAGNTGELFF
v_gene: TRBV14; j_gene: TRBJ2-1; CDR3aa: CASSLKVLSEQFF
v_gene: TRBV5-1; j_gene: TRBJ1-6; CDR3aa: CASSLAVGTGDSPLHF
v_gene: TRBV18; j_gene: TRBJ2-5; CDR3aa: CASSPGDYQETQYF
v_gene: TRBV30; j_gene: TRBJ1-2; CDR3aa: CAWRSQGLGYGYTF
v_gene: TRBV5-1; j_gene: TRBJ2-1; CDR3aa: CASSPAPSGRANEQFF
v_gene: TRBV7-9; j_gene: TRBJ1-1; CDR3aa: CASSSKTGKVTEAFF
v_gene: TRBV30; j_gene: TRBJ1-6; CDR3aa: CAWTGGLNSPLHF
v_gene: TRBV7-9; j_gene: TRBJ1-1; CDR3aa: CASSSRGLITEAFF
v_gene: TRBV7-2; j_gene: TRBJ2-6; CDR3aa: CASSSLNVLTF
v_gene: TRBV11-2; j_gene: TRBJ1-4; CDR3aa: CASSLAGRGNEKLFF
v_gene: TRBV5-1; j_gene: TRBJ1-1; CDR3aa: CASSPTGQGGTEAFF
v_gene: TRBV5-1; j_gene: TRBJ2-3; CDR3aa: CASSLAPAGDSTDTQYF
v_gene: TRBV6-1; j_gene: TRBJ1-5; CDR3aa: CASSYNQPQHF
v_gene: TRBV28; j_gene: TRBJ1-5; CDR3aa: CASSYPDRYSNQPQHF
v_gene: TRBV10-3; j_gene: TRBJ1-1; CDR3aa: CAISDWGGRNTEAFF
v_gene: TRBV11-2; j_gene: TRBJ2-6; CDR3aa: CASSLLGQLSGANVLTF
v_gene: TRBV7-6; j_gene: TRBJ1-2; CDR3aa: CASSPITNYGYTF
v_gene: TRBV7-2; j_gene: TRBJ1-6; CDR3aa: CASSGSSYNSPLHF
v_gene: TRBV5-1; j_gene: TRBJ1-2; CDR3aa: CASSLESSYGYTF
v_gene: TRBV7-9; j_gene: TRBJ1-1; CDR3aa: CASSLSQLNTEAFF
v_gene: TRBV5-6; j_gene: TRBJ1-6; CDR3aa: CASVSSGRGVNSPLHF
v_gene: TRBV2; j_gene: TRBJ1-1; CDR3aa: CASRARTAAWGMNTEAFF
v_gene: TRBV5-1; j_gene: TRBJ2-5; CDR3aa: CASSLATESWGLETQYF
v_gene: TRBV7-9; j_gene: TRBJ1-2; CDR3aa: CASSRDSEGGYTF
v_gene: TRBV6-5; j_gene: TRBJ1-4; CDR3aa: CASSPGQREKLFF
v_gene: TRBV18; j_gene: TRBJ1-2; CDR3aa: CASSPSTGAGFGYTF
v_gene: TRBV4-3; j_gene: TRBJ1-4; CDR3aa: CASSQGQGASTNEKLFF
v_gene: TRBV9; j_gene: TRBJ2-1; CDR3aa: CASSPRDSPYNEQFF